The rows below give T cell receptor beta chains drawn from one sample of a study of identical twins. In TCRdb, the 5' RACE reads were re-called with MiXCR into one record per CDR3 protein. The data contain just over 500,000 distinct CDR3 sequences, approximately 22% of them singletons. This sample also belongs to another study, concerning T cells expressing NK-cell markers.

Sequencing input: CD4+ T cells sorted from blood. The receptors were sampled from a woman younger than 30 in good health. CDR3s include the opening cysteine and the closing phenylalanine or tryptophan. The order of the fields is J gene, clone size, D gene, V gene, CDR3 DNA, CDR3 protein. A D gene is named only where the DNA matches it firmly. The size of a clone is reported for some rows only, either as once, few or many, or as a class for expanded clones.

TRBJ2-7	-	TRBD2	TRBV7-2	TGTGCCAGCAGCCCGGGGGGGTACTACGAGCAGTACTTC	CASSPGGYYEQYF
TRBJ2-1	few	-	TRBV6-2/TRBV6-3	TGTGCCAGCAGTCCCGTATCAATGAGAGGGTCGCAGTTCTTC	CASSPVSMRGSQFF
TRBJ2-1	many	TRBD2	TRBV12-3/TRBV12-4	TGTGCCAGCAGGTCCCGGACTAGCGGGTACAATCCCCCGTTCTTC	CASRSRTSGYNPPFF
TRBJ1-2	-	-	TRBV20-1	TGCAGTGCCATTGACAGACCCTATGGCTACACCTTC	CSAIDRPYGYTF
TRBJ1-2	-	-	TRBV9	TGTGCCAGCAGCGTAGAGGTCAGGGCGGTCGATGGCTACACCTTC	CASSVEVRAVDGYTF
TRBJ1-2	few	TRBD1	TRBV29-1	TGCAGCGTCCTACCCACAGGGGGAAGTGGCTACACCTTC	CSVLPTGGSGYTF
TRBJ1-5	-	TRBD1	TRBV20-1	TGCAGTGCTACTCGGACAGGGGGAGATCAGCCCCAGCATTTT	CSATRTGGDQPQHF
TRBJ2-5	-	-	TRBV7-8	TGTGCCAGCAGCCCGCGTCGAGGGAGCTCAGAGACCCAGTACTTC	CASSPRRGSSETQYF
TRBJ2-1	-	TRBD2	TRBV4-3	TGCGCCAGCAGCCCCTCCCCCAGCGGGAGAGGCGATGAGCAGTTCTTC	CASSPSPSGRGDEQFF
TRBJ1-1	-	-	TRBV5-1	TGCGCCAGCAGCTCGACAAGTACCAACACTGAAGCTTTCTTT	CASSSTSTNTEAFF